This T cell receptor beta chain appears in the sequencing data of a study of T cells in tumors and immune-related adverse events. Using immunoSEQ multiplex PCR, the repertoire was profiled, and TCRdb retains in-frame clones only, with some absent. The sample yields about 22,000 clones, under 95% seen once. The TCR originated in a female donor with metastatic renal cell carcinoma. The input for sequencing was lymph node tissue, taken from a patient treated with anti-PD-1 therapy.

CDR3 nucleotide sequence: TGTGCCAGCAGCCGGCCGGCACAGAATGAAAAACTGTTTTTT. Amino acid sequence: CASSRPAQNEKLFF. This chain links TRBV11-2 with TRBJ1-4, with D unresolved. The V gene's germline CDR1 is SGHAT and CDR2 FQNNGV. Trimming shortened V by 5 bases and J by 5 bases, and 12 bases separated the two germline ends. The CDR3 loop spans 14 amino acids.